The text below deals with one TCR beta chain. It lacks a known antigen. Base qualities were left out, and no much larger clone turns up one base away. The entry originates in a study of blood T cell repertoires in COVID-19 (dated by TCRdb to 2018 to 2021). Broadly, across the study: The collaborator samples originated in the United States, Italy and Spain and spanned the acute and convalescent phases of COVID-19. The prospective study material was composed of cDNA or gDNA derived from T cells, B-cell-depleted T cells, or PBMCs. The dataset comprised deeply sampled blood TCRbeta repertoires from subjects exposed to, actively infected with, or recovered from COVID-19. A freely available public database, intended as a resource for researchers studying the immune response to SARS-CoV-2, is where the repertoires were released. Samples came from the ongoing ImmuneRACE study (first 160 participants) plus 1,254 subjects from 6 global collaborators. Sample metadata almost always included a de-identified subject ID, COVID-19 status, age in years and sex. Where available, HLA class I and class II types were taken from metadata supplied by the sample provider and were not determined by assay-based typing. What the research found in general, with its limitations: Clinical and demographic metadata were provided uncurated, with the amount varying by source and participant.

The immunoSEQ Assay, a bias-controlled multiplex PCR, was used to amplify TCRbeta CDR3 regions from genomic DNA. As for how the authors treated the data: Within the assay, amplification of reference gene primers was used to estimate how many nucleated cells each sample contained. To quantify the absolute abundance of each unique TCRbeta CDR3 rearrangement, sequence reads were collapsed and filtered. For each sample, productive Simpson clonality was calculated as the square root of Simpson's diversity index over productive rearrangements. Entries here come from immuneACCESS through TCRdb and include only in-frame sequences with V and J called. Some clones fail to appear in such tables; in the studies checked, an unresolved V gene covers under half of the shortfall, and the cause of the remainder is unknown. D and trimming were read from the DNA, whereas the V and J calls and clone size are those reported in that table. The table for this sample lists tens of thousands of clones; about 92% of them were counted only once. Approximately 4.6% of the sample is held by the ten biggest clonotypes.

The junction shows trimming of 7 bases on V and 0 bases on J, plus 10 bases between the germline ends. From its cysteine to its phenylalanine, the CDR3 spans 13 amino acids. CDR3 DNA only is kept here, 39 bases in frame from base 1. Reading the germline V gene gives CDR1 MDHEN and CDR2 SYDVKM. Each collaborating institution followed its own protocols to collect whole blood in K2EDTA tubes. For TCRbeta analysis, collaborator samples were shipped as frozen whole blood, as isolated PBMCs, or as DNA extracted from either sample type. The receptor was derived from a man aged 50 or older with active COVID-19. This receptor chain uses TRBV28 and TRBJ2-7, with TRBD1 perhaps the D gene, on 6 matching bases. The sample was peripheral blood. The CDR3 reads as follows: CASTTGISYEQYF. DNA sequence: TGTGCCAGCACAACAGGGATCTCCTACGAGCAGTACTTC.